The T cell receptor (beta chain) under discussion was sequenced for a study of post-analysis software for immune sequencing data. The wider study: Relapsing-remitting, secondary progressive and progressive-relapsing multiple sclerosis were all included among the disease courses.

The library was made from cDNA and included unique molecular identifiers. T cells numbering roughly 0.95 to 10 million yielded some 500,000 cDNA molecules. MiXCR was run by TCRdb on the PCR reads, yielding one entry per CDR3 protein. Of roughly 400,000 distinct CDR3 sequences listed, 30% to 45% are singletons. Whole-study findings and limits: Roughly five TRBV segments appeared more often in patients than in controls, and TRBV5-6, TRBV5-1 and TRBV20-1 were among these. Multiple sclerosis patients had significantly lower normalized Chao1 diversity than controls. Under F measure analysis, samples from one preparation batch co-clustered strongly.

Germline V gene data show CDR1 as LGHNA and CDR2 as YSLEER. This CDR3 has 16 amino acids. The J segment lost 7 bases and the V segment lost 4 bases, leaving 10 bases of the junction unmatched. This clonotype has just a few counts. Its antigen remains unknown. The sample taken for sequencing was blood. The sequence came from a girl aged 2 to 10 with multiple sclerosis. The J gene is TRBJ2-1, the V gene TRBV4-3; 10 nucleotides align to TRBD2. The CDR3 sequence is CASSRSFGLAENEQFF. CDR3 DNA: TGCGCCAGCAGCCGATCTTTCGGACTAGCGGAGAATGAGCAGTTCTTC.